This TCR beta chain was obtained from a study of T cell changes during pregnancy in multiple sclerosis. The method was immunoSEQ multiplex PCR; TCRdb's version includes in-frame clones alone and lacks a portion of them. The sample holds fewer than 70,000 clones; approximately 94% are singletons and the top ten take approximately 3.5%. V trimming: 0 bases; J trimming: 3 bases; junction bases outside the gene matches: 2. The V gene's germline CDR1 is MNHEY and CDR2 SVGAGI. This CDR3 has 15 amino acids. This receptor was taken from a female donor with multiple sclerosis, enrolled in a pregnancy study. The sample in question was CD8+ T cells from peripheral blood mononuclear cells, obtained in the third trimester of pregnancy. V gene TRBV6-5 combines with J gene TRBJ2-1; the match to TRBD2 covers 7 bases. The CDR3 sequence is CASSYSRTSYNEQFF. In DNA form, the CDR3 reads TGTGCCAGCAGTTACTCCAGGACTAGCTACAATGAGCAGTTCTTC.